This T cell receptor beta chain was captured by sequencing in a study of Graves' ophthalmopathy and Graves' hyperthyroidism. Broader study findings: In predicting ophthalmopathy progression, the model reached roughly 71% sensitivity and about 73% specificity.

RNA transcripts yielded amplified TCR beta CDR3 regions. The first round was an RT-PCR with HTBI primers, and the second round was a multiplex PCR. MiXCR, run by TCRdb on the multiplex PCR reads, gives a single entry per CDR3 protein. The table records around 590,000 distinct CDR3 sequences, about 35% of them present only once. The germline CDR1 and CDR2 sequences are MNHNY and SVGAGI (reference sequence). With 8 bases clipped from V and 0 bases from J, the junction kept 11 bases outside the gene matches. The CDR3 runs to 16 residues. This clonotype was recorded at least ten times. Its antigen is as yet unknown.

The chain couples TRBV6-6 to TRBJ1-2; 8 positions match TRBD1. The sample was peripheral blood or thyroid tissue (not recorded which). This receptor was taken from an adult man with Graves' hyperthyroidism. The CDR3 protein is CASANLEGQANYGYTF. CDR3 nucleotide sequence: TGTGCCAGCGCCAACCTTGAGGGACAGGCTAACTATGGCTACACCTTC.